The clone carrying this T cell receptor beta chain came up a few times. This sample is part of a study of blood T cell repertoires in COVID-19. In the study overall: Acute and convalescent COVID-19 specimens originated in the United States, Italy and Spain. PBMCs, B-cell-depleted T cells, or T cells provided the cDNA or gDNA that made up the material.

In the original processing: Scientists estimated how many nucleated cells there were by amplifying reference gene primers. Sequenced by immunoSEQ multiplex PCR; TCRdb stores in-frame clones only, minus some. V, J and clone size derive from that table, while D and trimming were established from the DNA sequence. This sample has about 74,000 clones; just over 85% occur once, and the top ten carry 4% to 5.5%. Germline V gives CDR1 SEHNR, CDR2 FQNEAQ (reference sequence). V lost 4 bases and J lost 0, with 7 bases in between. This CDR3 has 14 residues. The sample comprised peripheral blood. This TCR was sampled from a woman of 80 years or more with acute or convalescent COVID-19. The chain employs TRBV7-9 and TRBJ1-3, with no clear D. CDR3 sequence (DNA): TGTGCCAGCAGCTCAGCCGGCTCTGGAAACACCATATATTTT. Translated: CASSSAGSGNTIYF.